This paragraph reports one TCR beta chain. This clone was found once. Its target antigen remains unknown. Base qualities are missing; no much larger clone stands one base away. This sample was taken from a study of cytomegalovirus exposure and HLA in healthy donors (dated by TCRdb to about 2017). In terms of the full investigation: In an earlier analysis of 587 of the donors, 250 to 350 Gb of sequence data and 100 million or so unique TCR beta sequences from about 179 million T cells were reported. An early release covering 550 to 700 HLA-typed donors comprised approximately 290 gigabases of sequencing data and tens of millions of unique TCR sequences. Of the 300 to 500 genotyped donors, roughly 80% were placed in the genetic ancestry cluster associated with self-reported Caucasian donors. The aim of the study was to test whether cataloging public T cell receptors could identify signatures of past pathogen exposure. Using immunosequencing, the study profiled T cell repertoires from roughly 650 subjects and related those repertoires to cytomegalovirus serostatus. A separate validation cohort of 90 to 150 different subjects was used in addition to the 666-subject first cohort. To predict cytomegalovirus infection status, the study brought together high-throughput TCR immunosequencing, statistical association of individual TCRs with disease status, and machine learning. A later analysis re-examined previously published TCR beta repertoires from about 670 donors and added high-resolution HLA genotyping to investigate patterns of TCR occurrence. Rather than drawing on any new phenotypic data, the later analysis identified candidate immune exposures from TCR beta sequences and the way those sequences occurred across donors. An earlier analysis of roughly 580 of the donors used high-throughput TCR beta sequencing to judge whether each TCR beta V gene segment behaved as functional or pseudogenic. Alongside the repertoire data, information on donor age, sex, ethnicity and CMV serostatus was compiled. A later genetic analysis used genome-wide SNP genotypes for 398 of the 666 donors, treating that subset as a discovery cohort. Every discovery cohort repertoire had been produced on one sequencing platform. HLA typing covered class I and class II loci at four-digit resolution. The number of typed donors differed by locus: about 629-630 for A, B, C, DRB1 and DQB1; some 500 for DQA1; approximately 600 for DPA1; and around 470 for DPB1. Four to six DR-DQ haplotypes were handled as single units for association and clustering, since linkage in the cohort was strong. Among almost 400 genotyped donors of the cohort, an average of approximately 230,000 unique TCR beta nucleotide sequences were sequenced per donor, about a sixth of them non-productive. General findings and caveats noted by the study authors: Most CMV-associated TCR beta chains appeared to be HLA-restricted in a later analysis, and the HLA associations seemed to be driven largely by CMV exposure. According to a later analysis, TCR association rates differed among HLA loci, with DRB1 alleles showing the most associated TCRs and HLA-C alleles showing the fewest. A few of the identified cytomegalovirus-associated TCR beta chains were confirmed in vitro to be specific for cytomegalovirus antigens. A further reported finding was that TCR beta sequences accurately predicted the HLA-A and HLA-B alleles for most subjects in the first cohort. Broadly in line with IMGT annotations, most TCR beta V segments showed up in productive rearrangements about 87% or about 30% of the time in an earlier analysis of 450 to 750 of the donors. In a later analysis, several top co-occurrence clusters were reported to appear linked to parvovirus B19, influenza, CMV and Epstein-Barr virus. Cytomegalovirus status was reported to be diagnosed by the classifier with high specificity and sensitivity in both the original and validation cohorts. Because the 87-base-pair reads could not distinguish some IMGT-functional V segments, including TRBV6-2 and TRBV6-3, those segments were excluded. It was suggested by the authors that the approach could potentially be generalized to other disease states and immunological phenotypes. In a later genetic analysis, a missense DCLRE1C variant was associated with V-gene and J-gene trimming of TCR beta chains, and the association was replicated in an independent cohort. Presence/absence analyses assumed roughly uniform sequencing depth across donors, an assumption that may not hold. In this cohort, only TCR beta chains were sequenced, and detectable features were limited by the absence of alpha or paired-chain data. Seventeen rarely observed V segments, including chromosome 9 orphons, were excluded from the earlier analysis of 550 to 700 of the donors because counts were too low. At a false discovery rate of 0.05, a later analysis linked some 17,000 TCR beta sequences to specific HLA alleles. In the study, roughly 160 TCR beta chains were listed as associated with cytomegalovirus. In a later genetic analysis, fewer N-insertions in productive TCRs were reported among donors in an Asian-associated ancestry cluster than the roughly 700-donor mean. Strong co-occurrence of HLA alleles, especially DR and DQ, made assigning TCR associations to individual alleles difficult. The sequencing pipeline was judged likely to have produced a cluster of highly shared sequence variants as a technical artifact. In a later analysis, HLA-associated TCR beta chains were found to be more clonally expanded and to have lower generation probabilities than equally common non-associated chains. Immune exposure information for the cohort was limited to CMV serostatus. Linkage disequilibrium might explain the correlated functional status among segregating V segments, but an unknown experimental factor could not be ruled out. Because HLA typing was missing for some donors at each locus, association tests included only the typed subset. Most TCR sequences were observed very rarely across donors, whereas some public TCRs were present in many individuals.

The cohort was made up of approximately 670 healthy bone marrow donors. At the time of sampling, all cohort members were nominally healthy, though unrecorded immune exposures were likely present. The donor tested CMV seropositive, placing the donor among the roughly 300 seropositive members of the cohort. A peripheral blood sample was provided by each donor, and peripheral blood mononuclear cells were used for TCR beta sequencing. Genomic DNA extraction from the blood cell samples was performed with the Qiagen DNeasy Blood Extraction Kit. CDR1 is given as GTSNPN and CDR2 as SVGIG, both from the germline V gene (reference sequence). The CDR3, from cysteine to phenylalanine, totals 12 residues. Just CDR3 DNA is preserved here, 36 bases in frame from base 1. Libraries came from the immunoSEQ multiplex PCR assay. The multiplex PCR relied on a mix of 60 forward primers for TCR Vbeta segments and 13 reverse primers for TCR Jbeta segments. The CDR3 region of rearranged TCR beta genes was amplified from genomic DNA with a multiplex PCR assay. On the Illumina HiSeq System, the amplified TCR beta libraries were sequenced as 87-base-pair reads. The study's processing was this. A later analysis tallied 75 million to 95 million unique TCR beta chains across the 660 or so repertoires, and some 10 million of those chains were shared by two or more donors. Raw reads were error-corrected and collapsed into unique sequences by a nearest-neighbor algorithm in which closely related sequences were merged to remove PCR and sequencing errors. To assign V, D and J gene segments, CDR3 sequences were aligned to IMGT reference sequences. For a sequence to be retained, a match of at least six nucleotides to both a V gene segment and a J gene segment was required. Rearrangements were classified as productive when the CDR3 lacked stop codons and remained in frame with V and J, and all other rearrangements were classified as non-productive. CDR3 was defined according to IMGT convention as the region running from the second conserved V-encoded cysteine to the conserved J-encoded phenylalanine. In an earlier analysis of around 600 of the donors, sequences lacking an unambiguous match to a single V gene segment were excluded. An earlier analysis of around 600 of the donors classified V segments as functional when productive rearrangements were above 56.7% and as segregating when the standard deviation between donors was above 5%. To diagnose cytomegalovirus status from the catalog of TCR beta chain sequences, a statistical classification framework was built. A later analysis assigned V and J genes by comparing TCR nucleotide sequences with IMGT/GENE-DB human TR gene sequences. Using the TCRdist pipeline, a later analysis assigned CDR3 sequences along with most-parsimonious VDJ recombination scenarios. In a later analysis, every TCR beta chain was defined by the combination of its CDR3 amino acid sequence and its V-gene family, and reads without a unique V-gene family were dropped. A later analysis removed roughly 590 highly shared, low-generation-probability nucleotide sequences to deal with suspected cross-contamination and a sequencing artifact. A later analysis calculated a clonal expansion index for each public chain from normalized within-repertoire ranks of inferred template counts. A later analysis computed generation probabilities with a VDJ recombination model fitted to out-of-frame rearrangements, and checked the results against IGoR. Hypergeometric tests were used in a later analysis to score TCR-TCR, TCR-HLA and TCR-CMV co-occurrence, with a repertoire-size bias correction applied to the TCR pairs. A later analysis estimated false discovery rates by permuting HLA or CMV assignments 20 times. A later analysis grouped co-occurring TCRs with DBSCAN, adding TCRdist sequence similarity when clustering within HLA-allele-positive subsets. Repertoires with fewer than 30,000 or more than 120,000 public chains, plus five repertoires with anomalous nucleotide sharing, were excluded from co-occurrence clustering. Not all clones reach the TCRdb copy of this immuneACCESS table, which keeps in-frame sequences only. Checked studies attribute under half of the gap to unresolved V genes and leave the rest unexplained. V and J calls and clone size are given by that table; D and trimming were obtained from the DNA. Counted in this sample were under 200,000 clones; roughly 77% of them appeared once. Jointly, the top ten make up 2% to 3% of the sample.

Sequencing was performed on PBMCs. This clonotype was sampled from a middle-aged woman in good health and CMV-seropositive. This sequence uses TRBV30 and TRBJ2-5; the D gene is perhaps TRBD1, from 5 matching bases. The end of the DNA aligns better with TRBJ2-7, so the J call may be wrong. The bases are TGTGCCTGGAGTGGGCAGGGTTACGAGCAGTACTTC. It encodes CAWSGQGYEQYF.